This TCR beta chain was found in a study of cytomegalovirus exposure and HLA in healthy donors. Whole-study results and caveats: Later analysis identified 16,951 TCR beta sequences associated with HLA alleles, using a false discovery rate threshold of 0.05.

Germline V gene sequence: CDR1 MNHEY, CDR2 SMNVEV (reference sequence). The CDR3 is made up of 13 amino acids. Trimming pared 3 bases from V and 8 bases from J, leaving 13 bases between. PCR primers comprised 60 Vbeta and 13 Jbeta primers. Profiling relied on immunoSEQ multiplex PCR, and the TCRdb table lists in-frame clones only, not all of them. Of about 37,000 clones listed, roughly 80% were seen once; the top ten hold roughly a tenth. On this clone itself: Its matching antigen is unknown.

Sequencing was done on a sample of PBMCs. The TCR comes from a woman between 18 and 29 years old in good health and CMV-seropositive. The V gene is TRBV27, the J gene TRBJ1-1, with D unclear. The CDR3 here is CASSFSRLIEAFF. The CDR3 bases are TGTGCCAGCAGTTTTTCGCGACTCATAGAAGCTTTCTTT.